This entry lists 13 T cell receptor beta chains sequenced from one sample in a study of identifying expanded T cells in peripheral blood (dated by TCRdb to about 2019). Receptors were amplified or captured by the immunoSEQ multiplex PCR assay. In its TCRdb copy, this immuneACCESS table keeps in-frame sequences only and misses some clones. Where compared with another copy, unresolved V genes explain less than half of these, and the others have no known cause. Across this sample there are about 130,000 clones, with approximately 86% seen only once. Of the sample, around 8.2% is held by the ten largest clones. The sequencing input was blood. These receptor sequences come from a person between 18 and 75 years old in good health.

The rearrangement links TRBV7-3 to TRBJ2-7; 7 bases match TRBD1. J lost 2 bases, V lost 4 bases, and 8 bases had no gene match. The CDR3 is 15 amino acids. From germline, CDR1 is SGHTA and CDR2 FQGTGA. CDR3 sequence (DNA): TGTGCCAGCAGCTCGGGCAGGACAGGAGCCTACGAGCAGTACTTC. This translates into CASSSGRTGAYEQYF.

This rearrangement joins TRBV20-1 to TRBJ1-4; no definite D call. CDR1 is DFQATT and CDR2 is SNEGSKA in the germline V gene (reference sequence). Trimming took off 1 base at V and 8 bases at J, with 5 bases between the two ends. CDR3 size: 11 residues. CDR3 sequence reads: CSARVLEKLFF. The CDR3 coding sequence is TGCAGTGCTAGAGTGCTAGAAAAACTGTTTTTT.

Remarks on this clone: The CDR3 ends on some other residue instead of the conserved phenylalanine or tryptophan, so this is likely a read error. The DNA is left out, because the CDR3 cannot be placed on it with certainty; the CDR3 is given as TCRdb lists it. The J gene is TRBJ1-6, the V gene TRBV5-6; the table assigns TRBD1, which was not confirmed against the DNA. Germline V gives CDR1 SGHDT, CDR2 YYEEEE. The CDR3 region is 10 residues in length, termini included. The CDR3 region is CASSWIGQGK.

J is TRBJ2-1 and V is TRBV6-5; no clear D. CDR3 size: 13 residues. From germline, CDR1 is MNHEY and CDR2 SVGAGI. The V and J ends lost 5 bases and 10 bases respectively, with 15 bases between them. The CDR3 region is CASSPTITREQFF. CDR3 bases: TGTGCCAGCAGTCCGACCATTACACGGGAGCAGTTCTTC.

This clone has only one observation. V gene TRBV5-4 combines with J gene TRBJ2-1; 11 nucleotides match TRBD2. J lost 4 bases, V lost 6 bases, and 6 bases had no gene match. The CDR3 has 15 amino acids. Germline CDR1 is SGHNT and CDR2 is YYREEE (reference sequence). CDR3 protein: CASNPGLAEYNEQFF. CDR3 DNA sequence: TGTGCCAGCAATCCGGGACTAGCGGAATACAATGAGCAGTTCTTC.

This chain connects TRBV25-1 to TRBJ2-3; perhaps TRBD2 as D (7 bases). Trimming removed 8 bases from V and 4 bases from J, with 16 bases in between. The CDR3 spans 14 residues. CDR1 is MGHDK, CDR2 SYGVNS, per germline. In DNA, the CDR3 is TGTGCCAGCTCCCAGGGGAGGGTTTCAGATACGCAGTATTTT. Encoded protein: CASSQGRVSDTQYF.

The CDR3 region is CASSDPPFQSPTDTQYF. The CDR3 nucleotides read TGTGCCAGCAGTGACCCCCCTTTTCAGTCCCCCACAGATACGCAGTATTTT. This chain links TRBV6-4 with TRBJ2-3, with unresolved D. CDR3 length: 17 amino acids. V lost 2 bases and J 2 bases, leaving 17 bases between the germline ends. Looked up from germline, CDR1 is MRHNA and CDR2 is SNTAGT.

This chain connects TRBV27 to TRBJ2-3; D could derive from TRBD1 or TRBD2 (6 bases each). Germline CDR1 is MNHEY and CDR2 is SMNVEV (reference sequence). V lost 8 bases and J lost 4, with 25 bases in between. The CDR3 is 17 residues long. The DNA for the CDR3 is TGTGCCAGCTCCCTGAGGAGAAGCGGAGGGGGGCCAGATACGCAGTATTTT. This encodes CASSLRRSGGGPDTQYF.

V is TRBV11-2 and J is TRBJ1-5, with 12 bases matching TRBD1. V shed 4 bases, J shed 0 bases, and the junction held 10 bases outside the gene matches. Looked up from germline, CDR1 is SGHAT and CDR2 is FQNNGV. This CDR3 spans 19 amino acids. The CDR3 loop is CASSWPGQGAKYSNQPQHF. The CDR3 DNA is TGTGCCAGCAGCTGGCCGGGACAGGGGGCGAAATATAGCAATCAGCCCCAGCATTTT.

The V call is TRBV7-9, the J call TRBJ1-4, with 7 bases aligning to TRBD1. The CDR3 covers 14 residues. The trim removed 6 bases at V and 8 bases at J, leaving 9 bases unmatched. CDR1 SEHNR and CDR2 FQNEAQ come from the germline V gene (reference sequence). DNA for the CDR3: TGTGCCAGCAGGTTACAGGGGTCAGAAGAAAAACTGTTTTTT. Protein: CASRLQGSEEKLFF.

The chain carries TRBV6-5 and TRBJ2-7; D unclear. This CDR3 contains 14 residues. The V end was cut by 0 bases, the J end by 0 bases, with 6 bases between. CDR1 is MNHEY and CDR2 is SVGAGI in the germline V gene. The CDR3 loop reads CASSYSTSSYEQYF. DNA for the CDR3: TGTGCCAGCAGTTACTCGACCAGCTCCTACGAGCAGTACTTC.

The chain carries TRBV11-1 and TRBJ1-1; D is ambiguous. Trimming took 1 base from V and 8 from J, leaving 14 bases between them. Germline CDR1 SGHAT, CDR2 FQDESV (reference sequence). CDR3 length equals 14 residues. The CDR3 region has the DNA TGTGCCAGCAGCTTAGAAGGCTGGGCCGGGGAAGCTTTCTTT. Translating gives CASSLEGWAGEAFF.

In this sample, this clone turned up once. V is TRBV9 and J is TRBJ2-3; D remains ambiguous. The length of the CDR3 is 14 residues. V lost 4 bases and J lost 6, with 15 bases in between. CDR1 and CDR2 from the germline V gene are SGDLS and YYNGEE. The CDR3 DNA is TGTGCCAGCAGCCACGGTCAAACCCCGGATACGCAGTATTTT. This gives the protein CASSHGQTPDTQYF.